These 25 T cell receptor beta chains share one sample of origin, sequenced in a study of blood T cell repertoires in COVID-19. Assay used: immunoSEQ multiplex PCR; TCRdb lists only in-frame clones, some missing. The top ten hold 15% to 20% of the sample, which has roughly 100,000 clones, more than 70% seen once. Specimen: peripheral blood. These receptors all stem from a woman older than 75 in a cohort sampled during active COVID-19.

The chain uses TRBV27 and TRBJ2-7; D unclear. The CDR3 has 13 amino acids. The germline V and J ends were trimmed by 2 bases and 1 base, with 6 bases remaining between them. Germline CDR1 is MNHEY and CDR2 is SMNVEV (reference sequence). The CDR3 sequence is CASSLQESYEQYF. DNA for the CDR3: TGTGCCAGCAGTTTACAGGAATCCTACGAGCAGTACTTC.

V and J are TRBV11-2 and TRBJ1-2; TRBD1 matches at 7 bases. V dropped 4 bases and J dropped 0; count of bases not matched to a gene: 8. This CDR3 spans 16 amino acids. From germline, CDR1 is SGHAT and CDR2 FQNNGV. This CDR3 reads CASSSTGPAANYGYTF. Written as DNA, the CDR3 is TGTGCCAGCAGCTCGACAGGGCCCGCGGCTAACTATGGCTACACCTTC.

This chain connects TRBV18 to TRBJ1-1; weak D call: TRBD1 (5 bases). There are 13 residues in the CDR3. Looked up from germline, CDR1 is KGHSH and CDR2 is LQKENI. Trimming removed 3 bases from V and 11 bases from J, with 16 bases in between. Here the CDR3 DNA reads TGTGCCAGCTCACCGGAAGGGGCAATTGGTGCTTTCTTT. Translation: CASSPEGAIGAFF.

This chain joins TRBV19 and TRBJ2-1; 7 bases fit TRBD1. V was pared by 5 bases and J by 0 bases, with 7 bases of the junction left unmatched. The CDR3 contains 16 residues. Germline values: CDR1 LNHDA, CDR2 SQIVND (reference sequence). The CDR3 region has the DNA TGTGCCAGTAGTTTAACCGGGACAGTCTCCTACAATGAGCAGTTCTTC. Its protein product is CASSLTGTVSYNEQFF.

V is TRBV19 and J is TRBJ2-1; 8 bases agree with TRBD2. CDR1 and CDR2 from the germline V gene are LNHDA and SQIVND (reference sequence). The CDR3 is 16 residues long. Trimming removed 8 bases from V and 9 bases from J; junction bases left unmatched: 18. The CDR3 nucleotides read TGTGCCAGTGCCCCCGGGGGGGCGGGGGGATTCGGTGAGCAGTTCTTC. Protein: CASAPGGAGGFGEQFF.

The V and J genes are TRBV9 and TRBJ2-7; TRBD2 matches 8 bases. Germline V gene data show CDR1 as SGDLS and CDR2 as YYNGEE. V shed 0 bases and J 2 bases; nucleotides not matched to a gene: 4. The CDR3 is 15 residues long. CDR3 protein: CASSVEGTSAYEQYF. The CDR3, as DNA: TGTGCCAGCAGCGTAGAAGGGACTAGTGCCTACGAGCAGTACTTC.

The chain carries TRBV11-2 and TRBJ2-2, with a tentative D call TRBD2 (6 bases). This CDR3 has 17 amino acids. With 5 bases removed from V and 1 base from J, the gap between germline ends came to 17 bases. Germline values: CDR1 SGHAT, CDR2 FQNNGV. Here the CDR3 reads CASSANAGPLNTGELFF. CDR3 sequence (DNA): TGTGCCAGCAGCGCAAACGCGGGGCCGCTGAACACCGGGGAGCTGTTTTTT.

This chain connects TRBV16 to TRBJ1-5; D gene unclear. The CDR3 contains 15 residues. Trimming pared 4 bases from V and 2 bases from J, leaving 12 bases between. CDR1 and CDR2 (germline): KGHSY, FQNENV. CDR3 in amino acids: CASSLAAAGNQPQHF. DNA for the CDR3: TGTGCCAGCAGCCTAGCGGCGGCAGGCAATCAGCCCCAGCATTTT. Using reference TRBV16 and TRBJ1-5 for the parts outside the CDR3, the full variable domain is GEEVAQTPKHLVRGEGQKAKLYCAPIKGHSYVFWYQQVLKNEFKFLISFQNENVFDETGMPKERFSAKCLPNSPCSLEIQATKLEDSAVYFCASSLAAAGNQPQHFGDGTRLSIL.

The chain uses TRBV19 and TRBJ1-1; D ambiguous. CDR3 length equals 18 residues. V lost 7 bases and J 0 bases, leaving 24 bases between the germline ends. CDR1 is LNHDA, CDR2 SQIVND, per germline (reference sequence). The CDR3 loop reads CASKVRGGGVSMNTEAFF. DNA for the CDR3: TGTGCCAGTAAGGTCCGGGGTGGAGGCGTGTCAATGAACACTGAAGCTTTCTTT.

In DNA, the CDR3 is TGTGCCAGCAGTGTTGGAGACTACAATGAGCAGTTCTTC. The encoded protein is CASSVGDYNEQFF. The genes are TRBV6-4 and TRBJ2-1; D not certain. The CDR3 is 13 residues long. CDR1 is MRHNA, CDR2 SNTAGT, per germline. Trimming cost V 4 bases and J 3 bases, with 7 bases left between them.

Written as DNA, the CDR3 is TGTGCCAGCAGCTTAGGACAGCAGAATGAAAAACTGTTTTTT. This encodes CASSLGQQNEKLFF. This chain joins TRBV7-9 and TRBJ1-4; weak D call: TRBD1 (5 bases). This CDR3 has 14 residues. V was trimmed by 1 base and J by 5 bases, leaving 8 bases between them. Germline V gene lookup returns CDR1 SEHNR and CDR2 FQNEAQ (reference sequence). Together with reference TRBV7-9 and TRBJ1-4, the CDR3 gives the full variable domain: DTGVSQNPRHKITKRGQNVTFRCDPISEHNRLYWYRQTLGQGPEFLTYFQNEAQLEKSRLLSDRFSAERPKGSFSTLEIQRTEQGDSAMYLCASSLGQQNEKLFFGSGTQLSVL.

This clone was observed once. The chain employs TRBV3-1 (or the pseudogene TRBV3-2) and TRBJ2-5; possibly TRBD1 for D (6 bases). V was cut by 8 bases and J by 3 bases, with 16 bases left in between. The length of the CDR3 is 14 residues. The germline V gene encodes CDR1 LGHDT and CDR2 YNNKEL (reference sequence). CDR3 DNA sequence: TGTGCCAGCGACTCAACAGGGTGGGAAGAGACCCAGTACTTC. It is translated as CASDSTGWEETQYF.

The chain uses TRBV11-3 and TRBJ2-5; D call uncertain. Germline values: CDR1 SGHNT, CDR2 YENEEA. This CDR3 spans 12 amino acids. Trimming took 1 base from V and 5 from J, leaving 5 bases between them. CDR3 protein: CASSLVGETQYF. CDR3 nucleotides: TGTGCCAGCAGCTTAGTCGGGGAGACCCAGTACTTC.

This clone was seen more than once but under ten times. The CDR3 is CASSSNRGVETQYF. In DNA, the CDR3 is TGTGCCAGCAGTTCAAACAGGGGGGTGGAGACCCAGTACTTC. V gene TRBV28 combines with J gene TRBJ2-5, with 8 bases aligning to TRBD1. The CDR3 is made up of 14 amino acids. Per the germline V gene, CDR1 is MDHEN and CDR2 is SYDVKM. The J segment lost 5 bases and the V segment lost 4 bases, leaving 6 bases of the junction unmatched. The variable domain in full, completed from reference TRBV28 and TRBJ2-5, reads DVKVTQSSRYLVKRTGEKVFLECVQDMDHENMFWYRQDPGLGLRLIYFSYDVKMKEKGDIPEGYSVSREKKERFSLILESASTNQTSMYLCASSSNRGVETQYFGPGTRLLVL.

This chain connects TRBV3-1 (or the pseudogene TRBV3-2) to TRBJ2-5; TRBD2 matches at 8 bases. Germline V gene sequence: CDR1 LGHDT, CDR2 YNNKEL (reference sequence). CDR3 length: 16 residues. J lost 5 bases, V lost 1 base, and 9 bases had no gene match. CDR3 DNA: TGTGCCAGCAGCCAAGCCCGGGGGGGAGGTTGGGAGACCCAGTACTTC. This gives the protein CASSQARGGGWETQYF.

J is TRBJ2-7 and V is TRBV6-6; 9 bases are shared with TRBD1. CDR3 length: 14 residues. The V gene end was trimmed by 5 bases and the J gene end by 4 bases; junction bases not matched to a gene: 6. Germline assignment: CDR1 MNHNY and CDR2 SVGAGI (reference sequence). CDR3 amino acids: CASSPGQGVYEQYF. The DNA for the CDR3 is TGTGCCAGCAGTCCGGGACAGGGTGTATACGAGCAGTACTTC.

Here the CDR3 reads CASSPGTSSEAFF. DNA for the CDR3: TGCGCCAGCAGCCCCGGGACTTCTTCTGAAGCTTTCTTT. The rearrangement uses TRBV5-1 and TRBJ1-1, with D possibly matching TRBD1 (5 bases). Per the germline V gene, CDR1 is SGHRS and CDR2 is YFSETQ. This CDR3 has 13 amino acids. Trimming pared 4 bases from V and 6 bases from J, leaving 13 bases between. The whole variable domain, remainder taken from reference TRBV5-1 and TRBJ1-1, is KAGVTQTPRYLIKTRGQQVTLSCSPISGHRSVSWYQQTPGQGLQFLFEYFSETQRNKGNFPGRFSGRQFSNSRSEMNVSTLELGDSALYLCASSPGTSSEAFFGQGTRLTVV.

This clone was observed a single time. The chain uses TRBV28 and TRBJ1-2; maybe TRBD1 (5 bases). The CDR3 sequence is 15 residues long. Deletions cut 1 base from V and 2 bases from J, with 11 bases between. Germline V gene lookup returns CDR1 MDHEN and CDR2 SYDVKM. CDR3 region: CASSLSGGGNYGYTF. The CDR3 DNA reads as TGTGCCAGCAGTTTATCCGGGGGTGGGAACTATGGCTACACCTTC.

This chain uses TRBV4-1 with TRBJ2-1, with D perhaps TRBD2 (7 bases). The germline V gene has CDR1 MGHRA and CDR2 YSYEKL. V was cut by 2 bases and J by 2 bases, with 16 bases left in between. This CDR3 has 17 amino acids. The CDR3 here is CASSQSGAGATYNEQFF. CDR3 sequence (DNA): TGCGCCAGCAGCCAAAGCGGGGCGGGGGCAACCTACAATGAGCAGTTCTTC.

This chain links TRBV18 with TRBJ1-1, with D unresolved. CDR3 size: 15 residues. Germline V lookup: CDR1 KGHSH, CDR2 LQKENI. Trimming removed 2 bases from V and 4 bases from J, with 14 bases in between. The CDR3 loop is CASSPGWQPGTEAFF. CDR3 DNA: TGTGCCAGCTCACCAGGGTGGCAGCCGGGCACTGAAGCTTTCTTT.

The gene calls are TRBV7-9 and TRBJ2-6, with 8 bases that match TRBD2. The CDR3 is made up of 15 amino acids. V was clipped by 4 bases and J by 4 bases; unmatched bases: 3. CDR1 and CDR2 from the germline V gene are SEHNR and FQNEAQ (reference sequence). CDR3 region: CASSSGGAGANVLTF. As DNA, the CDR3 is TGTGCCAGCAGCTCCGGGGGGGCAGGGGCCAACGTCCTGACTTTC.

The chain has TRBV27 and TRBJ2-1, with TRBD2 matching 8 bases. J lost 1 base, V lost 4 bases, and 3 bases had no gene match. Per germline, CDR1 MNHEY and CDR2 SMNVEV (reference sequence). This CDR3 is built from 15 residues. Here the CDR3 reads CASSSERGSYNEQFF. The CDR3 DNA reads TGTGCCAGCAGTTCGGAGCGGGGGTCCTACAATGAGCAGTTCTTC.

The chain uses TRBV5-8 and TRBJ2-1; 9 nucleotides match TRBD2. V was pared by 0 bases and J by 0 bases, with 7 bases of the junction left unmatched. Germline V gene sequence: CDR1 SGHTS, CDR2 YDEGEE. The CDR3 has 18 residues. CDR3 nucleotide sequence: TGTGCCAGCAGCTTGGGGCCTAGCGGGGTGAGCTCCTACAATGAGCAGTTCTTC. Translating gives CASSLGPSGVSSYNEQFF.

The rearrangement joins TRBV5-1 to TRBJ1-1, with D possibly matching TRBD1 (5 bases). V was clipped by 6 bases and J by 4 bases, with 13 bases between them. The CDR3 consists of 13 residues. The germline V gene encodes CDR1 SGHRS and CDR2 YFSETQ. The CDR3, as DNA: TGCGCCAGCACCCCCGACGGGGGCACTGAAGCTTTCTTT. It yields the protein CASTPDGGTEAFF.

V usage is TRBV21-1 and J usage is TRBJ2-7; the table's D gene call, TRBD1, was not cross checked with the DNA. TRBV21-1 is tagged as a pseudogene. The CDR3 is made up of 15 amino acids. CDR3 bases: TGTGCCAGCAGCAAAGCCCGGACAGGATTCTACGAGCAGTACTTC. This encodes CASSKARTGFYEQYF.